One sample yielded the 14 T cell receptor beta chains listed below, sequenced in a study of blood T cells in healthy people across ages. Through a sample-barcoded 5' primer and a J-beta primer mix, a second PCR was run for roughly 6 to 11 cycles. TCRdb analysed the 5' RACE reads with MiXCR anew, one entry per CDR3 protein. The sample consists of some 800,000 distinct CDR3 sequences, roughly 44% of them appearing once. Sequenced: blood. These receptors originate from a man aged 60-69 years in good health.

The J gene is TRBJ2-1, the V gene TRBV6-2 or TRBV6-3; D might be TRBD1 or TRBD2, each matching 5 bases. CDR1 and CDR2 from the germline V gene are MNHEY and SVGEGT. The CDR3 is 15 amino acids. Trimming shortened V by 8 bases and J by 1 base, and 15 bases separated the two germline ends. CDR3 bases: TGTGCCAGCGGAGCCGGGACCGTGTCCTACAATGAGCAGTTCTTC. Its translation: CASGAGTVSYNEQFF.

The V call is TRBV4-3, the J call TRBJ2-1, with a tentative D call TRBD2 (5 bases). Trimming left V 1 base short and J 10 bases short, with 14 bases between. Germline V gene data show CDR1 as LGHNA and CDR2 as YSLEER. CDR3 size: 14 residues. CDR3: CASSQGAAKGEQFF. CDR3 sequence (DNA): TGCGCCAGCAGCCAAGGAGCGGCTAAAGGCGAGCAGTTCTTC.

The V gene is TRBV9, the J gene TRBJ1-6; 9 bases are shared with TRBD1. V lost 7 bases to trimming and J lost 9 bases; unmatched junction nucleotides: 8. This CDR3 comprises 14 residues. CDR1 and CDR2 from the germline V gene are SGDLS and YYNGEE. CDR3 sequence (DNA): TGTGCCAGCGGGGGACAGGGTGTGATTTCACCCCTCCACTTT. This sequence encodes CASGGQGVISPLHF.

This clonotype was picked up a small number of times. The CDR3 loop reads CASSQDRGGLAYEQYF. CDR3 nucleotides: TGCGCCAGCAGCCAAGATCGGGGGGGGTTAGCCTACGAGCAGTACTTC. V and J are TRBV4-3 and TRBJ2-7; 8 nucleotides align to TRBD2. CDR3 length equals 16 residues. The germline gives CDR1 LGHNA, CDR2 YSLEER. V lost 0 bases, J lost 2 bases, and 6 bases stayed unmatched.

This clonotype was seen at least ten times. This CDR3 reads CAISERQEAYEQYF. The CDR3 region has the DNA TGTGCCATCAGTGAACGACAGGAAGCCTACGAGCAGTACTTC. The chain links TRBV10-3 to TRBJ2-7; weak D call: TRBD1 (6 bases). The germline gives CDR1 ENHRY, CDR2 SYGVKD. Trimming stripped 3 bases from V and 2 bases from J, with 11 bases between. The CDR3 totals 14 residues.

The chain links TRBV9 to TRBJ2-1; 11 bases fit TRBD2. Germline loops: CDR1 SGDLS, CDR2 YYNGEE. The V gene end was trimmed by 3 bases and the J gene end by 8 bases; junction bases not matched to a gene: 4. This CDR3 is built from 14 residues. CDR3 protein: CASSGSGGADEQFF. The CDR3 DNA follows: TGTGCCAGCAGCGGTAGCGGGGGGGCGGATGAGCAGTTCTTC.

V is TRBV5-6 and J is TRBJ2-1, with 9 bases aligning to TRBD1. The CDR3 totals 15 residues. Germline V gene lookup returns CDR1 SGHDT and CDR2 YYEEEE. Losses at the gene ends were 3 bases for V and 3 bases for J; bases not matched to a gene: 4. Here the CDR3 reads CASSYRDRVYNEQFF. CDR3 DNA: TGTGCCAGCAGCTACCGGGACAGGGTCTACAATGAGCAGTTCTTC.

This chain uses TRBV5-1 with TRBJ1-6, with D unresolved. This CDR3 comprises 14 residues. Trimming took 1 base from V and 7 from J, leaving 9 bases between them. Germline values: CDR1 SGHRS, CDR2 YFSETQ. CDR3 protein: CASSLRGANSPLHF. CDR3 in DNA: TGCGCCAGCAGCTTGAGAGGAGCGAATTCACCCCTCCACTTT.

V and J are TRBV29-1 and TRBJ1-2; TRBD1 matches 10 bases. Germline CDR1 is SQVTM and CDR2 is ANQGSEA. The CDR3 length is 13 residues. The V segment lost 4 bases and the J segment 5 bases; nucleotides outside the gene matches: 4. The chain's CDR3 is CSVAGTGEYGYTF. In DNA form, the CDR3 reads TGCAGCGTTGCCGGGACAGGGGAATATGGCTACACCTTC.

This clonotype has more than one count but fewer than ten. The chain recombines TRBV20-1 with TRBJ2-1, with a weak D call TRBD2 (5 bases). The CDR3 is 15 amino acids. V was cut by 0 bases and J by 0 bases, with 9 bases left in between. Germline V gene sequence: CDR1 DFQATT, CDR2 SNEGSKA (reference sequence). CDR3 nucleotide sequence: TGCAGTGCTAGAGATTCTGGGAGCTCCTACAATGAGCAGTTCTTC. Encoded protein: CSARDSGSSYNEQFF.

J is TRBJ2-1 and V is TRBV29-1, with D unclear. The CDR3 runs 15 residues. V was pared by 5 bases and J by 1 base, with 15 bases between. CDR1 SQVTM and CDR2 ANQGSEA come from the germline V gene. The CDR3 loop is CSVLPPARSYNEQFF. The CDR3 coding sequence is TGCAGCGTTTTACCCCCGGCTAGATCCTACAATGAGCAGTTCTTC.

The genes are TRBV5-5 and TRBJ2-3; TRBD1 might be the D (6 bases). The CDR3 is 18 residues long. Trimming cost V 4 bases and J 2 bases, with 23 bases left between them. Germline V gene sequence: CDR1 SGHKS, CDR2 YYEKEE (reference sequence). The CDR3 spells CASSEGIVGRGPTDTQYF. The DNA for the CDR3 is TGTGCCAGCAGCGAGGGCATTGTAGGCAGGGGCCCCACAGATACGCAGTATTTT.

The J gene is TRBJ1-2, the V gene TRBV6-2 or TRBV6-3; TRBD1 matches at 10 bases. This CDR3 is built from 16 residues. CDR1 MNHEY and CDR2 SVGEGT come from the germline V gene. The junction had 8 bases not matched to a gene; V was cut back by 0 bases and J by 7 bases. The CDR3 here is CASSYSTPGQGSGYTF. The CDR3 DNA follows: TGTGCCAGCAGTTACTCTACACCGGGACAGGGGAGTGGCTACACCTTC.

This sequence joins TRBV7-2 and TRBJ2-3; D gene uncertain. The germline V gene has CDR1 SGHTA and CDR2 FQGNSA. V shed 2 bases and J shed 2 bases, with 11 bases lying between them. CDR3 length: 15 amino acids. CDR3 DNA sequence: TGTGCCAGCAGCTTAACAACCTACTCCACAGATACGCAGTATTTT. Translation gives CASSLTTYSTDTQYF.